The source of this TCR beta chain is a study of regulatory and conventional T cells in RAG deficiency. Germline CDR1 is MGHDK and CDR2 is SYGVNS. The V end lost 7 bases, the J end lost 3 bases, and 15 bases lay between the germline ends. The CDR3 is 14 amino acids. This table comes from immunoSEQ multiplex PCR, and its TCRdb copy is limited to in-frame clones, with some not included. The sample has some 23,000 clones, 90% to 95% seen once; the top ten hold approximately 0.78%. Blood CD4+ CD25-low CD127-high conventional T cells supplied the genomic DNA template. These records were also assigned to another study, of regulatory T cells. That paper notes: The primer mix had 52 TRBV and 13 TRBJ primers.

The sequenced sample consisted of CD4+ T cells sorted from blood. This chain connects TRBV25-1 to TRBJ1-2; D remains ambiguous. The origin of this receptor is a human donor in good health. DNA for the CDR3: TGTGCCAGCATGTCGTCCCGAACCTACTATGGCTACACCTTC. Amino acid sequence: CASMSSRTYYGYTF.